The source of this T cell receptor (beta chain) is a study of blood T cell repertoires in COVID-19. Overall study: Samples representing acute and convalescent COVID-19 were sourced from the United States, Italy and Spain.

The CDR3 has 13 amino acids. The V end lost 2 bases, the J end lost 0 bases, and 5 bases lay between the germline ends. Germline CDR1 and CDR2: SGHRS and YFSETQ. Original processing methods: Amplifying reference gene primers gave estimates of nucleated cell counts. Profiling relied on immunoSEQ multiplex PCR, and the TCRdb table lists in-frame clones only, not all of them. V and J calls and clone size are as listed in that table; D and trimming were resolved from the DNA. The sample shows around 170,000 clones, 90% of them seen only once. The receptor was isolated from a man aged 45 to 65 with acute or convalescent COVID-19. This chain links TRBV5-1 with TRBJ1-1; D gene uncertain. The source material was peripheral blood. CDR3 in amino acids: CASSFQMNTEAFF. CDR3 DNA: TGCGCCAGCAGCTTCCAGATGAACACTGAAGCTTTCTTT.